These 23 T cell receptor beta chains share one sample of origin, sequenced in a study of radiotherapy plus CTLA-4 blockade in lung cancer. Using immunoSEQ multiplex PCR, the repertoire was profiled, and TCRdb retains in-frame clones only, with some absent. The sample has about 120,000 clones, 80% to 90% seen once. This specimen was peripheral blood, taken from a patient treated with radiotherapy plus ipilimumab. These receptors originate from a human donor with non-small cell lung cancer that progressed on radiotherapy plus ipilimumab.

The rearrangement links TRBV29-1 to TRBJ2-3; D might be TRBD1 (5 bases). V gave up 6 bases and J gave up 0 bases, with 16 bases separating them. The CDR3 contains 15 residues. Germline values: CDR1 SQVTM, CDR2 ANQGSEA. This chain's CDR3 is CSVGPLGASTDTQYF. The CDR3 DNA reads TGCAGCGTAGGACCATTAGGGGCTAGCACAGATACGCAGTATTTT.

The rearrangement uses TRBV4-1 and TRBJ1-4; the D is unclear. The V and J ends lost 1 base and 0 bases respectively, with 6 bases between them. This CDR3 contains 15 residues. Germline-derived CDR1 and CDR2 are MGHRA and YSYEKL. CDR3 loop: CASSQGTATNEKLFF. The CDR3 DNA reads TGCGCCAGCAGCCAAGGGACGGCAACTAATGAAAAACTGTTTTTT.

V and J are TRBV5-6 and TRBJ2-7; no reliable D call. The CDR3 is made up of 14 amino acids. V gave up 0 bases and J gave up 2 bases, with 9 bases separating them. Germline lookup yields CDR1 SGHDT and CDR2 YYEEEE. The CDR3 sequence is CASSLEGPTYEQYF. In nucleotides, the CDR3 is TGTGCCAGCAGCTTGGAAGGGCCGACCTACGAGCAGTACTTC.

Here the CDR3 reads CAISEAGENTEAFF. In DNA, the CDR3 is TGTGCCATCAGTGAGGCAGGGGAGAACACTGAAGCTTTCTTT. The J gene is TRBJ1-1, the V gene TRBV10-3; a weak D match, TRBD1 (6 bases). Trimming removed 2 bases from V and 1 base from J, with 8 bases in between. Germline CDR1 ENHRY, CDR2 SYGVKD. This CDR3 has 14 amino acids.

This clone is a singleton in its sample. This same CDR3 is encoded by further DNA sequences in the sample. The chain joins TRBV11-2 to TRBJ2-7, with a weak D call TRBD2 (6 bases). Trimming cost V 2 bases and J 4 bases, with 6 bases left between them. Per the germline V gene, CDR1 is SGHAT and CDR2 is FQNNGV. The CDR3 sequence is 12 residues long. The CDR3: CASSLRGYEQYF. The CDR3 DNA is TGTGCCAGCAGCTTACGGGGGTACGAGCAGTACTTC. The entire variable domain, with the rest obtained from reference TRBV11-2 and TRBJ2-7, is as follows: EAGVAQSPRYKIIEKRQSVAFWCNPISGHATLYWYQQILGQGPKLLIQFQNNGVVDDSQLPKDRFSAERLKGVDSTLKIQPAKLEDSAVYLCASSLRGYEQYFGPGTRLTVT.

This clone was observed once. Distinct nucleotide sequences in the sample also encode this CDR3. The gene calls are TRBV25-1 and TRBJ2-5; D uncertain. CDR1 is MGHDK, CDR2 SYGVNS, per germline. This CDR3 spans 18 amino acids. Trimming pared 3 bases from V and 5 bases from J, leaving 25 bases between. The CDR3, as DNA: TGTGCCAGCAGTGATTCCCCCGGGTTGGGTTCAGTTTTGGAGACCCAGTACTTC. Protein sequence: CASSDSPGLGSVLETQYF.

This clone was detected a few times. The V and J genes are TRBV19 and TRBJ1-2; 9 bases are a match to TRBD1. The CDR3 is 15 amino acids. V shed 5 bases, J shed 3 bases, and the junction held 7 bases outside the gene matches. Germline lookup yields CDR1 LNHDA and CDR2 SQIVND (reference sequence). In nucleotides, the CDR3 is TGTGCCAGTAGTTTGAGCCGGACAGGGGACTATGGCTACACCTTC. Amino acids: CASSLSRTGDYGYTF.

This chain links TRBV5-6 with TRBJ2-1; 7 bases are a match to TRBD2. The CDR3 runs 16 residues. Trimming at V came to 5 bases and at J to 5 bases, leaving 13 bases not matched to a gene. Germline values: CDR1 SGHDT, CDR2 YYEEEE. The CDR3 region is CASSEIGSGVDNEQFF. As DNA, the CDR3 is TGTGCCAGCAGTGAAATCGGGAGCGGGGTGGACAATGAGCAGTTCTTC.

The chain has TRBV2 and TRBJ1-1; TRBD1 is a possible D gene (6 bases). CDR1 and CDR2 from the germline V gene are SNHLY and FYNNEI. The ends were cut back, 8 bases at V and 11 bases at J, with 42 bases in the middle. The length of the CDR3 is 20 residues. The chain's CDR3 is CASALRGVQTRLKETQNAFF. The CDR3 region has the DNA TGTGCCAGCGCACTTAGGGGGGTCCAAACAAGATTAAAAGAGACCCAGAATGCTTTCTTT.

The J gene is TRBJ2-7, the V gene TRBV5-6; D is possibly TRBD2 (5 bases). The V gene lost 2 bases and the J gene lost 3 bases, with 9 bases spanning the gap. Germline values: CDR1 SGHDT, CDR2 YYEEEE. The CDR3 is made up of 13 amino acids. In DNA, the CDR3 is TGTGCCAGCAGCTTACAGCGGTTCTACGAGCAGTACTTC. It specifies CASSLQRFYEQYF. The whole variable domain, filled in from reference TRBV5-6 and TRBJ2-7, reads DAGVTQSPTHLIKTRGQQVTLRCSPKSGHDTVSWYQQALGQGPQFIFQYYEEEERQRGNFPDRFSGHQFPNYSSELNVNALLLGDSALYLCASSLQRFYEQYFGPGTRLTVT.

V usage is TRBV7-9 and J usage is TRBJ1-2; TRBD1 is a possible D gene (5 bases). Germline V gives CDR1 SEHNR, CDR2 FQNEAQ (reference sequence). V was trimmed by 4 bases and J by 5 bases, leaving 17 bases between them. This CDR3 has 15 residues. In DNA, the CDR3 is TGTGCCAGCAGCTCGCCGGTAGGGGCCCATTATGGCTACACCTTC. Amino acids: CASSSPVGAHYGYTF.

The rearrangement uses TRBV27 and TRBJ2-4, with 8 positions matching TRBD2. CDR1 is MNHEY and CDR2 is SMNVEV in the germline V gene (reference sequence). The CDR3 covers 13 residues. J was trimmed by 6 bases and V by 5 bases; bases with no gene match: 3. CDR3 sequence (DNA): TGTGCCAGCAGTCATACTAGCGGAAACATTCAGTACTTC. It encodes CASSHTSGNIQYF.

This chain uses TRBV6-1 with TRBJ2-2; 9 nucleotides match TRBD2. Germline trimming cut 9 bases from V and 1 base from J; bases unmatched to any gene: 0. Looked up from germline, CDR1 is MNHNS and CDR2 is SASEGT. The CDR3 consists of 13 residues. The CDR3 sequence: CASSGRNTGELFF. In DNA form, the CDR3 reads TGTGCCAGTAGCGGGAGGAACACCGGGGAGCTGTTTTTT.

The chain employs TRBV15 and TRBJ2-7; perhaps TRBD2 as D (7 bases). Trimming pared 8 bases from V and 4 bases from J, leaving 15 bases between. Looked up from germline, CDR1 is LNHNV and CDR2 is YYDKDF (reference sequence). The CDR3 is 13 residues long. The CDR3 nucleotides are TGTGCCACCCGCATACAGGGAGGGTACGAGCAGTACTTC. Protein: CATRIQGGYEQYF.

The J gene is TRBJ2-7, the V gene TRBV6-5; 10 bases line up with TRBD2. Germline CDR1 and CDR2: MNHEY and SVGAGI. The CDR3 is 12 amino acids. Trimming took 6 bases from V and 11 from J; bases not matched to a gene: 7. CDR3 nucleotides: TGTGCCAGCAGCGCCTCGGGGACTAGCGAGTACTTC. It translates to CASSASGTSEYF.

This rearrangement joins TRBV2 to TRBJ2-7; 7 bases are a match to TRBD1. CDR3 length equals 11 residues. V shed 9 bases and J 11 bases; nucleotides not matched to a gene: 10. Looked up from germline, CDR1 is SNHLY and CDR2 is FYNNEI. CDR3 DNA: TGTGCCAGTTCCGACAGGGCCCACGAGTACTTC. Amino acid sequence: CASSDRAHEYF.

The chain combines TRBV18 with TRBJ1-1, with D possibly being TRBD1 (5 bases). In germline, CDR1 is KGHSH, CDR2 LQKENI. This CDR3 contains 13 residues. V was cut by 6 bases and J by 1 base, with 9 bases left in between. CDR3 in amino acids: CASSPQGNTEAFF. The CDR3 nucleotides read TGTGCCAGCTCCCCTCAGGGGAACACTGAAGCTTTCTTT.

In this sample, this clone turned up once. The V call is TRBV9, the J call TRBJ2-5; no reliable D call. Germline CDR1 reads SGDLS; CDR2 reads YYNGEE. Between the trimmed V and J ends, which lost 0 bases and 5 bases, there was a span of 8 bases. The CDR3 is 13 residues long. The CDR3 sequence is CASSVGWRETQYF. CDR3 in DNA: TGTGCCAGCAGCGTAGGGTGGCGCGAGACCCAGTACTTC.

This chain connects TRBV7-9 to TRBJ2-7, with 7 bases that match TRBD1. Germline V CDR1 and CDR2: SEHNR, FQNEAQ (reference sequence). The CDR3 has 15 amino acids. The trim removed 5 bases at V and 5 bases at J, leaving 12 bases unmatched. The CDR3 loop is CASSRNRDSLHEQYF. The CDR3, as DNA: TGTGCCAGCAGCCGGAACCGGGACAGCCTCCACGAGCAGTACTTC.

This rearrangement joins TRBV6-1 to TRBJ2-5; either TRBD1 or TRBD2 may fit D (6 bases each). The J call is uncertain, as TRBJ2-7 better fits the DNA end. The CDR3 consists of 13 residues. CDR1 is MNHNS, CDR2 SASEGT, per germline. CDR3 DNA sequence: TGTGCCAGCAGACCCAAGGGGGGCTACGAGCAGTACTTC. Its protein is CASRPKGGYEQYF.

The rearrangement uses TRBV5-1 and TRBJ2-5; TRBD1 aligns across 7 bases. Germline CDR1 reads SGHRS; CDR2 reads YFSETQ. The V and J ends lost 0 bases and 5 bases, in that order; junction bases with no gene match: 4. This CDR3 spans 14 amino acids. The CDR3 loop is CASSLATGPETQYF. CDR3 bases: TGCGCCAGCAGCTTGGCGACAGGGCCCGAGACCCAGTACTTC.

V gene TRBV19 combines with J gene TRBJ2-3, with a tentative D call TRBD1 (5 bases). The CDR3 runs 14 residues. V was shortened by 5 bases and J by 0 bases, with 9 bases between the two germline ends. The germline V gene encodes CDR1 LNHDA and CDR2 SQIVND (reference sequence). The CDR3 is CASSPWGSTDTQYF. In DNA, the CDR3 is TGTGCCAGTAGTCCTTGGGGCAGCACAGATACGCAGTATTTT. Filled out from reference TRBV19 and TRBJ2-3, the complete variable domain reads DGGITQSPKYLFRKEGQNVTLSCEQNLNHDAMYWYRQDPGQGLRLIYYSQIVNDFQKGDIAEGYSVSREKKESFPLTVTSAQKNPTAFYLCASSPWGSTDTQYFGPGTRLTVL.

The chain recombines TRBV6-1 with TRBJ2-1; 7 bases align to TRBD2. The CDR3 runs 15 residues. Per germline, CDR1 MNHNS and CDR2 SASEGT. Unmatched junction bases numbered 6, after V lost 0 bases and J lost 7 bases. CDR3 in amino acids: CASSEAGGPANEQFF. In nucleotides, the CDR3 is TGTGCCAGCAGTGAAGCGGGAGGGCCCGCGAATGAGCAGTTCTTC.